This TCR beta chain was captured in a study of early T cells in non-severe SARS-CoV-2 infection. Germline-derived CDR1 and CDR2 are LNHDA and SQIVND (reference sequence). V gave up 7 bases and J gave up 2 bases; unmatched junction bases: 2. The CDR3 is made up of 13 amino acids. TCRdb processed the 5' RACE reads anew with MiXCR; each CDR3 protein has one entry. This sample yields over 60,000 distinct CDR3 sequences, of which around 10% are seen a single time; 6.5% to 8.5% belongs to the top ten. This clonotype turned up a few times. The genes are TRBV19 and TRBJ1-5; TRBD1 aligns across 7 bases. The clonotype comes from an adult who was a healthcare worker with PCR-confirmed SARS-CoV-2 infection or an uninfected control (not recorded which). Sequences were derived from whole blood, sampled at baseline. CDR3 in amino acids: CASMDRRNQPQHF. Written as DNA, the CDR3 is TGTGCCAGTATGGACAGGCGCAATCAGCCCCAGCATTTT.